The TCR beta chain under discussion was sequenced for a study of blood T cell repertoires in COVID-19. Profiling relied on immunoSEQ multiplex PCR, and the TCRdb table lists in-frame clones only, not all of them. Seen here are more than 35,000 clones, around nine tenths observed once, and the top ten hold roughly 12%. Germline trimming cut 3 bases from V and 5 bases from J; bases unmatched to any gene: 6. In germline, CDR1 is KGHSH, CDR2 LQKENI. The CDR3 has 15 amino acids. Input material: peripheral blood. The clonotype comes from a man aged 55 to 70 with active COVID-19. The chain carries TRBV18 and TRBJ2-5; the match to TRBD1 covers 10 bases. The CDR3 is CASSPKGQGSETQYF. The DNA for the CDR3 is TGTGCCAGCTCACCGAAGGGACAGGGGTCGGAGACCCAGTACTTC.